These 17 T cell receptor beta chains share one sample of origin, sequenced in a study of T-cell memory formation after mild COVID-19. TCRdb reanalysed the 5' RACE reads using MiXCR and keeps one entry per CDR3 protein. The sample includes around 53,000 distinct CDR3 sequences, 10% to 15% seen only once; the top ten take under 30%. The sequencing input was PBMCs or a T cell subset sorted from them (not recorded which). These receptors all stem from a man between 18 and 35 years old who had mild COVID-19 (a few samples of this study predate the infection). Cell type and time point are not known.

In its sample, this clonotype was seen a few times. The chain is built from TRBV4-3 and TRBJ2-5, with D tentatively TRBD2 (7 bases). CDR1 is LGHNA, CDR2 YSLEER, per germline. Trimming stripped 1 base from V and 5 bases from J, with 14 bases between. The CDR3 totals 15 residues. CDR3 sequence reads: CASSQVGGGVETQYF. In DNA form, the CDR3 reads TGCGCCAGCAGCCAAGTTGGAGGGGGGGTTGAGACCCAGTACTTC.

This clonotype occurred a few times. V gene TRBV7-8 combines with J gene TRBJ2-5, with TRBD2 as a possible D gene (6 bases). The CDR3 has 14 amino acids. Germline CDR1 reads SGHVS; CDR2 reads FQNEAQ. The V end lost 5 bases, the J end lost 4 bases, and 14 bases lay between the germline ends. CDR3 coding DNA: TGTGCCAGCAGCCCCCGGACCGGGGGAGAGACCCAGTACTTC. Residues: CASSPRTGGETQYF. The full variable domain, with the rest looked up from reference TRBV7-8 and TRBJ2-5, is GAGVSQSPRYKVAKRGQDVALRCDPISGHVSLFWYQQALGQGPEFLTYFQNEAQLDKSGLPSDRFFAERPEGSVSTLKIQRTQQEDSAVYLCASSPRTGGETQYFGPGTRLLVL.

This clonotype was seen many times. The genes are TRBV7-2 and TRBJ2-1; D possibly corresponds to TRBD2 (6 bases). The V end lost 5 bases, the J end lost 6 bases, and 11 bases lay between the germline ends. Per the germline V gene, CDR1 is SGHTA and CDR2 is FQGNSA. The CDR3 has 13 residues. In nucleotides, the CDR3 is TGTGCCAGCAGCCCGACTAGGTTCAATGAGCAGTTCTTC. This gives the protein CASSPTRFNEQFF.

This clonotype was picked up many times. The chain links TRBV6-2 or TRBV6-3 to TRBJ2-5; a weak D match, TRBD2 (5 bases). There are 13 residues in the CDR3. V gave up 6 bases and J gave up 5 bases, with 13 bases separating them. Germline V lookup: CDR1 MNHEY, CDR2 SVGEGT. The CDR3: CASRPWTEETQYF. CDR3 bases: TGTGCCAGCAGACCGTGGACTGAGGAGACCCAGTACTTC.

The chain links TRBV7-2 to TRBJ1-2, with D hard to call. Germline V gene data show CDR1 as SGHTA and CDR2 as FQGNSA. This CDR3 has 13 amino acids. Between the trimmed V and J ends, which lost 1 base and 2 bases, there was a span of 5 bases. CDR3 sequence reads: CASSLVENYGYTF. The CDR3 bases are TGTGCCAGCAGCTTAGTAGAGAACTATGGCTACACCTTC.

The rearrangement uses TRBV28 and TRBJ1-4; D remains unclear. The ends were cut back, 5 bases at V and 4 bases at J, with 5 bases in the middle. The CDR3 runs to 12 residues. Looked up from germline, CDR1 is MDHEN and CDR2 is SYDVKM. CDR3 bases: TGTGCCAGCAGTGGGAGTAATGAAAAACTGTTTTTT. It specifies CASSGSNEKLFF.

J is TRBJ2-3 and V is TRBV25-1, with D possibly matching TRBD2 (6 bases). V lost 5 bases, J lost 2 bases, and 11 bases lay in between. The CDR3 extends over 14 amino acids. CDR1 and CDR2 (germline): MGHDK, SYGVNS. For the CDR3, the DNA is TGTGCCAGCAGTCCGGGGGAGAACACAGATACGCAGTATTTT. Protein product: CASSPGENTDTQYF.

This clonotype occurred a few times. The chain joins TRBV4-3 to TRBJ1-1; 8 nucleotides align to TRBD1. Per germline, CDR1 LGHNA and CDR2 YSLEER. This CDR3 has 18 residues. The V gene end was trimmed by 2 bases and the J gene end by 1 base; junction bases not matched to a gene: 12. CDR3 residues: CASSQTELRQGWNTEAFF. The CDR3 region has the DNA TGCGCCAGCAGCCAAACCGAGCTTAGACAGGGGTGGAACACTGAAGCTTTCTTT.

This chain uses TRBV6-5 with TRBJ1-5; perhaps TRBD1 as D (5 bases). The CDR3 consists of 13 residues. CDR1 is MNHEY, CDR2 SVGAGI, per germline. Deletions cut 5 bases from V and 3 bases from J, with 8 bases between. The CDR3 reads CASSTQVNQPQHF. The CDR3 DNA reads TGTGCCAGCAGTACACAGGTCAATCAGCCCCAGCATTTT.

This clonotype was found a few times. The CDR3, as DNA: TGCGCCAGCAGCCCCGGGCTAGCGGGGGAAGCTGAGGAGACCCAGTACTTC. Its protein is CASSPGLAGEAEETQYF. This chain connects TRBV4-3 to TRBJ2-5; TRBD2 aligns across 10 bases. CDR3 length equals 17 residues. CDR1 and CDR2 (germline): LGHNA, YSLEER. Trimming at V came to 4 bases and at J to 5 bases, leaving 13 bases not matched to a gene.

This clonotype showed up just a few times. The chain employs TRBV7-9 and TRBJ1-1, with unresolved D. Germline V gives CDR1 SEHNR, CDR2 FQNEAQ (reference sequence). The V end lost 2 bases, the J end lost 6 bases, and 4 bases lay between the germline ends. The CDR3 is 11 amino acids. CDR3 loop: CASSLQPEAFF. The CDR3 DNA reads as TGTGCCAGCAGCTTACAACCTGAAGCTTTCTTT.

This chain links TRBV24-1 with TRBJ2-6; D gene uncertain. There are 15 residues in the CDR3. Trimming took 1 base from V and 0 from J, leaving 3 bases between them. Germline CDR1 reads KGHDR; CDR2 reads SFDVKD. Written as DNA, the CDR3 is TGTGCCACCAGTGATTTCAGCTCTGGGGCCAACGTCCTGACTTTC. It is translated as CATSDFSSGANVLTF.

This clonotype was seen more than once but under ten times. V and J are TRBV18 and TRBJ2-2; D is unresolved. CDR1 KGHSH and CDR2 LQKENI come from the germline V gene. Trimming left V 3 bases short and J 3 bases short, with 11 bases between. The CDR3 spans 15 residues. The CDR3 region has the DNA TGTGCCAGCTCACCTTTAGAGGTGCACACCGGGGAGCTGTTTTTT. It yields the protein CASSPLEVHTGELFF.

V gene TRBV5-1 combines with J gene TRBJ1-2; 7 bases are a match to TRBD1. Germline V gene sequence: CDR1 SGHRS, CDR2 YFSETQ. V gave up 4 bases and J gave up 5 bases; unmatched junction bases: 5. CDR3 length: 13 amino acids. For the CDR3, the DNA is TGCGCCAGCAGCGGGGGACAGAGTTATGGCTACACCTTC. Translated: CASSGGQSYGYTF.

The genes are TRBV2 and TRBJ2-5; maybe TRBD2 (5 bases). The germline CDR1 and CDR2 sequences are SNHLY and FYNNEI. The CDR3 covers 12 residues. The germline V and J ends were trimmed by 6 bases and 5 bases, with 10 bases remaining between them. CDR3 nucleotides: TGTGCCAGCAGACTAGATGGGGAGACCCAGTACTTC. Protein: CASRLDGETQYF. The full variable domain, completed using reference TRBV2 and TRBJ2-5, is EPEVTQTPSHQVTQMGQEVILRCVPISNHLYFYWYRQILGQKVEFLVSFYNNEISEKSEIFDDQFSVERPDGSNFTLKIRSTKLEDSAMYFCASRLDGETQYFGPGTRLLVL.

This clonotype has just one count. The V and J genes are TRBV4-2 and TRBJ2-1; 9 bases are shared with TRBD2. The CDR3 is made up of 16 amino acids. CDR1 is LGHNA and CDR2 is YNFKEQ in the germline V gene. V gave up 4 bases and J gave up 5 bases; unmatched junction bases: 9. CDR3 nucleotides: TGTGCCAGCAGCCGCCTCATGGCGGGGGGGAACAATGAGCAGTTCTTC. This codes for CASSRLMAGGNNEQFF.

This clonotype was counted many times. The J gene is TRBJ1-2, the V gene TRBV7-2; D ambiguous. The CDR3 runs to 14 residues. Trimming removed 1 base from V and 5 bases from J, with 11 bases in between. CDR1 is SGHTA, CDR2 FQGNSA, per germline. CDR3 loop: CASSLEDVMYGYTF. Written as DNA, the CDR3 is TGTGCCAGCAGCTTAGAAGACGTGATGTATGGCTACACCTTC.